These T cell receptor beta chains were read from a single sample in a study of blood T cells in healthy people across ages. TCRdb re-derived calls from the 5' RACE reads in MiXCR, one entry per CDR3 protein. There are approximately 1,000,000 distinct CDR3 sequences in the sample; under 45% occur only once, and 18% lies in the top ten. The material sequenced was blood. The receptors stem from a woman in her sixties or seventies in good health. The CDR3 runs from the conserved cysteine through the conserved F or W. The order of the fields is D gene, J gene, V gene, clone size, CDR3 protein, CDR3 DNA. D genes are given only for firm matches. Rows may omit the clone size; those that give it use once, few, many or a size class.

. | TRBJ2-7 | TRBV9 | many | CASSVDGTYEQYF | TGTGCCAGCAGCGTAGACGGGACCTACGAGCAGTACTTC
TRBD2 | TRBJ2-1 | TRBV27 | . | CASSKTGTSTYNEQFF | TGTGCCAGCAGTAAAACCGGGACTAGCACCTACAATGAGCAGTTCTTC
. | TRBJ2-7 | TRBV29-1 | few | CSVAVLGTYEQYF | TGCAGCGTTGCGGTTTTGGGCACCTACGAGCAGTACTTC
TRBD1 | TRBJ2-5 | TRBV28 | . | CASSFPRQGAEWETQYF | TGTGCCAGCAGTTTCCCTCGACAGGGGGCTGAGTGGGAGACCCAGTACTTC
TRBD1 | TRBJ1-6 | TRBV29-1 | . | CSVGDSLGFSNSPLHF | TGCAGCGTTGGGGACAGTTTAGGGTTTTCTAATTCACCCCTCCACTTT
TRBD1 | TRBJ2-7 | TRBV13 | . | CASSTRQGAYEQYF | TGTGCCAGCAGCACCAGACAGGGAGCCTACGAGCAGTACTTC
TRBD1 | TRBJ2-6 | TRBV5-6 | . | CASRPIPGQGFGSGANVLTF | TGTGCCAGCAGGCCTATCCCGGGACAGGGTTTTGGGTCTGGGGCCAACGTCCTGACTTTC
. | TRBJ2-6 | TRBV27 | . | CASSLTAGSGANVLTF | TGTGCCAGCAGTTTAACTGCCGGCTCTGGGGCCAACGTCCTGACTTTC
. | TRBJ2-7 | TRBV28 | few | CASSFRGIDYEQYF | TGTGCCAGCAGTTTTAGGGGAATTGACTACGAGCAGTACTTC
TRBD2 | TRBJ2-7 | TRBV6-4 | few | CASVLAGTLYEQYF | TGTGCCAGCGTCCTAGCGGGGACCCTATACGAGCAGTACTTC
. | TRBJ2-3 | TRBV7-8 | . | CASSPFGGAPTDTQYF | TGTGCCAGCAGCCCCTTTGGGGGGGCGCCCACAGATACGCAGTATTTT
. | TRBJ2-5 | TRBV11-2 | . | CASSPWGLRETQYF | TGTGCCAGCAGCCCATGGGGGTTAAGAGAGACCCAGTACTTC
TRBD1 | TRBJ1-1 | TRBV7-2 | . | CASSLRDRGNAEAFF | TGTGCCAGCAGCTTACGCGACAGGGGAAACGCTGAAGCTTTCTTT
TRBD1 | TRBJ2-7 | TRBV24-1 | few | CATSDGDRYEQYF | TGTGCCACCAGTGACGGGGACAGGTACGAGCAGTACTTC
. | TRBJ2-7 | TRBV7-9 | few | CASSLGGKKISYEQYF | TGTGCCAGCAGCTTGGGCGGGAAGAAGATATCCTACGAGCAGTACTTC
TRBD2 | TRBJ2-7 | TRBV10-3 | . | CAISDMGEGLVEQYF | TGTGCCATCAGTGATATGGGGGAGGGCCTGGTCGAGCAGTACTTC
. | TRBJ1-1 | TRBV5-4 | few | CASSSWDNPYTEAFF | TGTGCCAGCAGCTCTTGGGACAATCCGTACACTGAAGCTTTCTTT
TRBD2 | TRBJ2-3 | TRBV29-1 | . | CSVGTAASGSTTQYF | TGCAGCGTTGGGACAGCGGCTAGCGGGAGTACTACGCAGTATTTT
TRBD2 | TRBJ2-3 | TRBV6-2/TRBV6-3 | . | CASSYLLAGVTPDTQYF | TGTGCCAGCAGTTACCTACTAGCGGGAGTTACTCCGGATACGCAGTATTTT
TRBD2 | TRBJ2-1 | TRBV27 | . | CASKGTSSYNEQFF | TGTGCCAGCAAAGGGACTAGCTCCTACAATGAGCAGTTCTTC
. | TRBJ1-5 | TRBV7-9 | . | CASSSGRQSNQPQHF | TGTGCCAGCAGCTCCGGGAGGCAGAGCAATCAGCCCCAGCATTTT
. | TRBJ2-3 | TRBV20-1 | few | CSARVVATNPSGQYF | TGCAGTGCTAGGGTCGTCGCGACTAACCCCTCGGGGCAGTATTTT
TRBD2 | TRBJ2-7 | TRBV6-1 | . | CASSEVGLAVYEQYF | TGTGCCAGCAGTGAAGTAGGGCTAGCGGTCTACGAGCAGTACTTC
. | TRBJ2-5 | TRBV29-1 | . | CSVFLAQETQYF | TGCAGCGTCTTCTTAGCCCAAGAGACCCAGTACTTC
. | TRBJ2-3 | TRBV20-1 | . | CSAKRDTSTDTQYF | TGCAGTGCTAAACGGGACACTAGCACAGATACGCAGTATTTT
TRBD2 | TRBJ2-1 | TRBV9 | . | CASSVASGEGLLGNEQFF | TGTGCCAGCAGCGTAGCTTCGGGGGAGGGTCTTCTTGGCAATGAGCAGTTCTTC
. | TRBJ1-4 | TRBV27 | . | CASSPAQGNEKLFF | TGTGCCAGCAGTCCCGCGCAGGGGAATGAAAAACTGTTTTTT
TRBD1 | TRBJ2-5 | TRBV3-1 | few | CASSQEIGTEETQYF | TGTGCCAGCAGCCAAGAAATAGGGACAGAAGAGACCCAGTACTTC
TRBD1 | TRBJ1-5 | TRBV20-1 | . | CSARHPGQGSGQPQHF | TGCAGTGCTAGACATCCGGGACAGGGGTCCGGACAGCCCCAGCATTTT
TRBD2 | TRBJ2-1 | TRBV2 | . | CASSEGSGGYNEQFF | TGCGCCAGCAGCGAAGGGTCGGGAGGGTACAATGAGCAGTTCTTC
TRBD1 | TRBJ1-1 | TRBV5-1 | . | CASSLGLTGGTEAFF | TGCGCCAGCAGCTTGGGGCTGACAGGGGGCACTGAAGCTTTCTTT
TRBD1 | TRBJ2-1 | TRBV24-1 | . | CAASDSGTAYNEQFF | TGTGCCGCCAGTGATTCCGGGACAGCTTACAATGAGCAGTTCTTC
TRBD2 | TRBJ2-5 | TRBV7-8 | . | CASSSAGAFQETQYF | TGTGCCAGCAGCTCGGCGGGAGCTTTTCAAGAGACCCAGTACTTC
TRBD1 | TRBJ2-3 | TRBV28 | few | CASTSGGFPADTQYF | TGTGCCAGCACCTCAGGGGGCTTCCCTGCAGATACGCAGTATTTT
. | TRBJ2-7 | TRBV15 | . | CATSREQFYEQYF | TGTGCCACCAGCAGAGAACAGTTCTACGAGCAGTACTTC
. | TRBJ2-1 | TRBV28 | few | CASSVNRVGEQFF | TGTGCCAGCAGTGTGAACAGGGTCGGTGAGCAGTTCTTC
TRBD2 | TRBJ2-3 | TRBV20-1 | many | CSASASGVSTDTQYF | TGCAGTGCTAGCGCTAGCGGGGTTAGCACAGATACGCAGTATTTT
. | TRBJ2-3 | TRBV12-3/TRBV12-4 | few | CASSFSGGGTDTQYF | TGTGCCAGCAGTTTTAGTGGCGGAGGCACAGATACGCAGTATTTT
TRBD1 | TRBJ2-4 | TRBV11-2 | . | CASSQRTGRRNIQYF | TGTGCCAGCAGCCAGCGGACAGGGAGGCGGAACATTCAGTACTTC
. | TRBJ2-3 | TRBV20-1 | . | CSGRTTRRDTQYF | TGCAGTGGACGGACTACACGGCGAGATACGCAGTATTTT
TRBD2 | TRBJ2-5 | TRBV5-1 | . | CASSFGLAGEGEQYF | TGCGCCAGCAGCTTCGGCCTAGCGGGAGAGGGGGAGCAGTACTTC
. | TRBJ2-7 | TRBV6-5 | . | CASSPTYYGEQYF | TGTGCCAGCAGCCCGACCTACTATGGCGAGCAGTACTTC
TRBD2 | TRBJ2-7 | TRBV27 | few | CASRIAGGPYEQYF | TGTGCCAGCAGAATAGCGGGAGGGCCCTACGAGCAGTACTTC
TRBD1 | TRBJ1-5 | TRBV7-8 | once | CAGSSQGGYSNQPQHF | TGTGCCGGCAGCTCACAGGGGGGATATAGCAATCAGCCCCAGCATTTT
. | TRBJ2-7 | TRBV5-1 | . | CASSLPGAGVYEQYF | TGCGCCAGCAGCTTGCCAGGGGCGGGAGTCTACGAGCAGTACTTC
. | TRBJ2-7 | TRBV7-8 | . | CASRRRVATEQYF | TGTGCCAGCAGACGGAGGGTGGCTACAGAGCAGTACTTC
TRBD1 | TRBJ1-1 | TRBV25-1 | . | CASRATGQGAGTEAFF | TGTGCCAGCAGGGCTACAGGACAGGGGGCGGGGACTGAAGCTTTCTTT
. | TRBJ2-3 | TRBV5-1 | once | CASSFIGATGVDTQYF | TGCGCCAGCAGCTTTATCGGGGCAACCGGGGTGGATACGCAGTATTTT
TRBD1 | TRBJ1-4 | TRBV27 | . | CASSLDRVISNEKLFF | TGTGCCAGCAGTTTGGACAGGGTTATATCTAATGAAAAACTGTTTTTT
. | TRBJ2-1 | TRBV7-8 | few | CASSFLGSSSYNEQFF | TGTGCCAGCAGCTTTCTCGGGTCAAGCTCCTACAATGAGCAGTTCTTC
. | TRBJ1-2 | TRBV28 | few | CASSFPTAIYGYTF | TGTGCCAGCAGTTTCCCGACGGCGATCTATGGCTACACCTTC
. | TRBJ2-5 | TRBV7-8 | many | CASSLEASGSETQYF | TGTGCCAGCAGCTTAGAAGCCTCAGGGTCAGAGACCCAGTACTTC
. | TRBJ1-6 | TRBV30 | once | CACLSDDNSPLHF | TGTGCCTGTCTATCGGACGATAATTCACCCCTCCACTTT
TRBD1 | TRBJ2-4 | TRBV29-1 | . | CSVVPGQGNIQYF | TGCAGCGTTGTTCCCGGACAGGGAAACATTCAGTACTTC
TRBD2 | TRBJ2-5 | TRBV20-1 | . | CSASRGEAQETQYF | TGCAGTGCTAGTCGGGGGGAGGCACAAGAGACCCAGTACTTC
TRBD2 | TRBJ2-1 | TRBV27 | . | CASRTSESGNEQFF | TGTGCCAGCAGGACTAGCGAGAGCGGCAATGAGCAGTTCTTC
. | TRBJ2-1 | TRBV14 | . | CASSQVRGLLNEQFF | TGTGCCAGCAGCCAAGTGAGGGGACTCCTCAATGAGCAGTTCTTC
. | TRBJ2-7 | TRBV5-1 | few | CASRYGTNYEQYF | TGCGCCAGCAGATACGGGACAAACTACGAGCAGTACTTC